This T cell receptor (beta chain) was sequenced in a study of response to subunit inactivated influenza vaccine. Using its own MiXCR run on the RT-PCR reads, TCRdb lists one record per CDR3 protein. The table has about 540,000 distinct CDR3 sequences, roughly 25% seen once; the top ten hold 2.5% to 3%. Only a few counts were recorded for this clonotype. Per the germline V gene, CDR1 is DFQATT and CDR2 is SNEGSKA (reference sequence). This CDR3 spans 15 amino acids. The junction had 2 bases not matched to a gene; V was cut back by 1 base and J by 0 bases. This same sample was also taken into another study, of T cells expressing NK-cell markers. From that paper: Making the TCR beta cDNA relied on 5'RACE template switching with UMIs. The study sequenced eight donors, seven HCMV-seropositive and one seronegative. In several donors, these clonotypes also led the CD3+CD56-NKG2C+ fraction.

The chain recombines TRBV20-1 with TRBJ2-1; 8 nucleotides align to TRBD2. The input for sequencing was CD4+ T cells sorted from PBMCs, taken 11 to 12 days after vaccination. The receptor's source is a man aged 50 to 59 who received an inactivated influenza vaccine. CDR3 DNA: TGCAGTGCTAGAGGCGGGGGGCTCTCCTACAATGAGCAGTTCTTC. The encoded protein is CSARGGGLSYNEQFF.